The source of this T cell receptor (beta chain) is a study of a mutant IDH1 vaccine in newly diagnosed glioma. Study at large: Receipt of radiotherapy, temozolomide, or both preceded the study, and most received both. Whole-study results and caveats: Pseudoprogression appeared unlinked to shifts in leading peripheral T cell clonotypes.

Concerning this clone: No antigen is known for it.

With 0 bases removed from V and 2 bases from J, the gap between germline ends came to 12 bases. The CDR3 consists of 16 residues. In germline, CDR1 is MDHEN, CDR2 SYDVKM. Time point: baseline, week 1 (first vaccination visit). The treatment: pre-vaccination baseline after standard-of-care therapy. Tumors from donors were new WHO grade 3 or 4 IDH1-mutant astrocytomas with ATRX loss. The method was immunoSEQ multiplex PCR; TCRdb's version includes in-frame clones alone and lacks a portion of them. The sample consists of roughly 70,000 clones, 80% to 90% of them appearing once. Specimen: PBMCs, collected from a glioma patient treated with radiotherapy, temozolomide or both. This TCR was recovered from a man aged 25-40 years with glioma. The chain has TRBV28 and TRBJ2-3; D might be TRBD2 (6 bases). For the CDR3, the DNA is TGTGCCAGCAGTTTATGGGGAGCGGGCCCCACAGATACGCAGTATTTT. It is translated as CASSLWGAGPTDTQYF.